The clone carrying this T cell receptor beta chain has just one count. No antigen is known for it. This sample was included in a study of cytomegalovirus exposure and HLA in healthy donors. Study conclusions and caveats: Exclusion applied to some V segments, including TRBV6-2 and TRBV6-3, as they were indistinguishable.

The PCR had 60 Vbeta and 13 Jbeta primers. Authors' processing steps: Some 10 million of the 80 million or so unique TCR beta chains counted in a later analysis were shared. The assay was immunoSEQ multiplex PCR, and TCRdb's table has in-frame clones only and misses some. V and J calls and clone size are as listed in that table; D and trimming were resolved from the DNA. The repertoire holds more than 200,000 clones, about three quarters seen once, with roughly a sixth in the top ten. The CDR3 is 14 amino acids. Germline CDR1 SGDLS, CDR2 YYNGEE. V lost 4 bases to trimming and J lost 3 bases; unmatched junction nucleotides: 3. Donors in the study were healthy people who gave bone marrow.

What was sequenced was PBMCs. The sequence was collected from a man aged 35-49 years in good health and CMV-seronegative. The rearrangement links TRBV9 to TRBJ2-7, with TRBD2 matching 11 bases. CDR3 coding DNA: TGTGCCAGCAGCCCGACTAGCGGGATCTACGAGCAGTACTTC. Protein product: CASSPTSGIYEQYF.